This TCR beta chain is drawn from a study of regulatory T cells in long-lasting Graves disease. On the study more broadly: Positivity for TSH receptor antibodies plus over 5 years of antithyroid drugs meant persistent Graves' disease.

iRepertoire HTBI primers and Arm-PCR of CDR3 regions built TCR beta libraries. A single record per CDR3 protein comes from TCRdb applying MiXCR to the multiplex PCR reads. The sample contains more than 650,000 distinct CDR3 sequences, 25% to 35% of which appear only once. CDR3 length equals 16 residues. Germline lookup yields CDR1 LGHDT and CDR2 YNNKEL (reference sequence). With 2 bases removed from V and 0 bases from J, the gap between germline ends came to 11 bases. Worth noting for this clonotype: The target antigen is unknown.

Notes on the study in general: When disease was persistent, TRBV28, TRBJ1-2 and TRBJ2-5 were the favored segments. Patients whose Graves' disease persisted exhibited lower TCR diversity than those newly diagnosed.

Time point given: persistent/refractory GD, antithyroid drugs over 5 years with positive TRAb. TCR sequences were obtained from RNA taken from PBMCs. Graves' disease diagnosis followed American Thyroid Association guidelines. This rearrangement joins TRBV3-1 to TRBJ2-1; D possibly corresponds to TRBD2 (5 bases). The receptor was derived from a female donor with Graves disease. The sequencing used peripheral blood mononuclear cells (PBMCs), collected when the disease was refractory, from a patient treated with antithyroid drugs. The CDR3 reads CASSQFGGSSYNEQFF. In nucleotides, the CDR3 is TGTGCCAGCAGCCAATTCGGTGGGAGCTCCTACAATGAGCAGTTCTTC.